Below, 26 T cell receptor beta chains from the same sample are listed, as sequenced in a study of OX40 agonist ivuxolimab in advanced cancers. TCRdb's copy holds only in-frame clones and misses some; the assay was immunoSEQ multiplex PCR. The table shows roughly 100,000 clones, with about nine tenths occurring only once. Here the sequenced sample was CD4+ or CD8+ T cells sorted from blood, taken in a trial of the OX40 agonist ivuxolimab. All receptors come from an adult with an advanced solid tumor such as melanoma, head and neck, liver or kidney cancer.

The J gene is TRBJ2-5, the V gene TRBV27, with 8 positions matching TRBD1. The J call may be incorrect, as the DNA end agrees better with TRBJ2-7. The germline gives CDR1 MNHEY, CDR2 SMNVEV (reference sequence). The CDR3 is made up of 12 amino acids. DNA for the CDR3: TGTGCCAGCAGTGGACAGGGCTACGAGCAGTACTTC. Translation gives CASSGQGYEQYF.

The gene calls are TRBV30 and TRBJ1-2; D is unresolved. The CDR3 is made up of 13 amino acids. Between the trimmed V and J ends, which lost 2 bases and 1 base, there was a span of 8 bases. Germline assignment: CDR1 GTSNPN and CDR2 SVGIG (reference sequence). The CDR3 DNA follows: TGTGCCTGGAGTCCTCGGATTAACTATGGCTACACCTTC. As protein: CAWSPRINYGYTF. The whole variable domain, filled in from reference TRBV30 and TRBJ1-2, reads SQTIHQWPATLVQPVGSPLSLECTVEGTSNPNLYWYRQAAGRGLQLLFYSVGIGQISSEVPQNLSASRPQDRQFILSSKKLLLSDSGFYLCAWSPRINYGYTFGSGTRLTVV.

The chain combines TRBV4-1 with TRBJ2-1, with no clear D. V lost 2 bases and J lost 1, with 15 bases in between. The CDR3 has 17 residues. Germline V CDR1 and CDR2: MGHRA, YSYEKL. CDR3 nucleotide sequence: TGCGCCAGCAGCCAACCCCTAGGGCAGACATCCTACAATGAGCAGTTCTTC. Amino acids: CASSQPLGQTSYNEQFF.

The chain recombines TRBV6-4 with TRBJ2-6, with TRBD2 identical over 7 bases. This CDR3 comprises 18 residues. The ends lost 0 bases at V and 0 bases at J; junction bases unmatched: 5. Germline lookup yields CDR1 MRHNA and CDR2 SNTAGT. CDR3 region: CASSDSAGRNSGANVLTF. Written as DNA, the CDR3 is TGTGCCAGCAGTGACTCAGCGGGACGGAACTCTGGGGCCAACGTCCTGACTTTC.

The chain couples TRBV7-6 to TRBJ2-5; TRBD2 is a possible D gene (6 bases). This CDR3 has 16 residues. Germline CDR1 and CDR2: SGHVS and FNYEAQ. The V end was cut by 5 bases, the J end by 1 base, with 17 bases between. CDR3 in DNA: TGTGCCAGCAGCCCGACGAGGGCGGGGTTCCAAGAGACCCAGTACTTC. Translated: CASSPTRAGFQETQYF.

The table lists this clone with a count of one. The chain has TRBV19 and TRBJ1-3; TRBD1 matches 11 bases. Trimming removed 5 bases from V and 4 bases from J; junction bases left unmatched: 16. The CDR3 spans 19 residues. Germline lookup yields CDR1 LNHDA and CDR2 SQIVND (reference sequence). CDR3 sequence: CASSPMDRGPKRSGNTIYF. CDR3 nucleotides: TGTGCCAGTAGTCCCATGGACAGGGGGCCGAAGCGATCAGGAAACACCATATATTTT.

This clone was seen just once. The chain carries TRBV2 and TRBJ2-1; D not certain. Per the germline V gene, CDR1 is SNHLY and CDR2 is FYNNEI. This CDR3 contains 16 residues. The ends were cut back, 5 bases at V and 4 bases at J, with 18 bases in the middle. The CDR3 DNA sequence: TGTGCCAGCAGTTTCCGGACGGGTTATATTTACAATGAGCAGTTCTTC. Translation gives CASSFRTGYIYNEQFF.

The genes are TRBV12-1 and TRBJ2-1; the table gives TRBD2 as D, unverified against the DNA. TRBV12-1 is reported as a pseudogene. This CDR3 contains 15 residues. The CDR3 sequence is CASSVSGGAEDEQFF. The CDR3 nucleotides are TGTGCCAGCAGCGTTAGCGGGGGGGCGGAAGATGAGCAGTTCTTC.

The chain joins TRBV7-2 to TRBJ1-4; 9 nucleotides agree with TRBD1. Germline trimming cut 5 bases from V and 7 bases from J; bases unmatched to any gene: 5. The germline V gene encodes CDR1 SGHTA and CDR2 FQGNSA. This CDR3 spans 14 amino acids. For the CDR3, the DNA is TGTGCCAGCAGCGCCAGACAGGGGGGTGAAAAACTGTTTTTT. It specifies CASSARQGGEKLFF.

Concerning this clone itself: At one end the junction does not follow the germline gene, possibly because of a read error. The chain is built from TRBV7-7 and TRBJ2-1; D call uncertain. Germline CDR1 is SSHAT and CDR2 is FNYEAQ (reference sequence). This CDR3 is 15 amino acids long. CDR3 bases: TGTGCTAGCAGCCCCGACTTAAGCTCCTACAATGAGCAGTTCTTC. It codes for CASSPDLSSYNEQFF.

This chain joins TRBV19 and TRBJ2-7; TRBD1 agrees at 9 bases. The CDR3 has 15 amino acids. The ends lost 3 bases at V and 3 bases at J; junction bases unmatched: 6. The germline V gene has CDR1 LNHDA and CDR2 SQIVND (reference sequence). This CDR3 is CASSITGTGHYEQYF. The DNA for the CDR3 is TGTGCCAGTAGTATCACCGGGACAGGGCACTACGAGCAGTACTTC.

Comment on this clone: A junction boundary mismatches the germline segment, possibly from a read error. The chain employs TRBV7-8 and TRBJ2-3; TRBD2 agrees at 10 bases. The germline V gene has CDR1 SGHVS and CDR2 FQNEAQ. The CDR3 is 13 amino acids. In nucleotides, the CDR3 is TGTGCCAGCAGCTTAGGAACCAGCGGGGGGGTCAATTTT. Residues: CASSLGTSGGVNF. The complete variable domain, with remaining parts taken from reference TRBV7-8 and TRBJ2-3, reads GAGVSQSPRYKVAKRGQDVALRCDPISGHVSLFWYQQALGQGPEFLTYFQNEAQLDKSGLPSDRFFAERPEGSVSTLKIQRTQQEDSAVYLCASSLGTSGGVNFGPGTRLTVL.

The chain carries TRBV9 and TRBJ2-3; no firm D call. This CDR3 region has 13 residues. Germline CDR1 and CDR2: SGDLS and YYNGEE. Between the trimmed V and J ends, which lost 1 base and 0 bases, there was a span of 3 bases. The CDR3 reads CASSVLSTDTQYF. The CDR3 DNA reads TGTGCCAGCAGCGTATTGAGCACAGATACGCAGTATTTT.

The V and J genes are TRBV7-2 and TRBJ2-7; possible D gene TRBD2, 6 bases. V lost 5 bases to trimming and J lost 7 bases, with 21 bases between them. Germline values: CDR1 SGHTA, CDR2 FQGNSA. This CDR3 is built from 15 residues. CDR3 coding DNA: TGTGCCAGCAGCCGCCCGGGAGAGTTGGCCCCTGAGCAGTACTTC. Translating it yields CASSRPGELAPEQYF. Combining the CDR3 with reference TRBV7-2 and TRBJ2-7 gives the whole variable domain GAGVSQSPSNKVTEKGKDVELRCDPISGHTALYWYRQSLGQGLEFLIYFQGNSAPDKSGLPSDRFSAERTGGSVSTLTIQRTQQEDSAVYLCASSRPGELAPEQYFGPGTRLTVT.

This chain joins TRBV6-1 and TRBJ2-7; D is perhaps TRBD1 (6 bases). The CDR3 extends over 15 amino acids. V was pared by 3 bases and J by 3 bases, with 15 bases between. CDR1 MNHNS and CDR2 SASEGT come from the germline V gene. CDR3 region: CASSESGWTDYEQYF. The CDR3 nucleotides read TGTGCCAGCAGTGAGTCTGGTTGGACAGACTACGAGCAGTACTTC.

This chain uses TRBV2 with TRBJ2-5, with 7 bases that match TRBD1. The junction had 2 bases not matched to a gene; V was cut back by 5 bases and J by 5 bases. The CDR3 length is 12 residues. The germline gives CDR1 SNHLY, CDR2 FYNNEI. CDR3 loop: CASSTGAETQYF. CDR3 sequence (DNA): TGTGCCAGCAGTACAGGGGCCGAGACCCAGTACTTC.

The rearrangement uses TRBV6-5 and TRBJ1-1; D call uncertain. Germline CDR1 is MNHEY and CDR2 is SVGAGI. The V end was cut by 4 bases, the J end by 7 bases, with 16 bases between. CDR3 length: 14 residues. As DNA, the CDR3 is TGTGCCAGCAGTTCCATCCGGACTCAGATTGAAGCTTTCTTT. Translating gives CASSSIRTQIEAFF.

The chain joins TRBV11-2 to TRBJ1-5; no clear D gene. Germline CDR1 is SGHAT and CDR2 is FQNNGV. V was shortened by 1 base and J by 4 bases, with 5 bases between the two germline ends. This CDR3 region has 13 residues. CDR3 in amino acids: CASSLGVNQPQHF. CDR3 sequence (DNA): TGTGCCAGCAGCTTAGGAGTTAATCAGCCCCAGCATTTT.

This clone is a singleton in its sample. The V call is TRBV28, the J call TRBJ2-2; TRBD1 matches 8 bases. The CDR3 has 16 residues. Germline V gene sequence: CDR1 MDHEN, CDR2 SYDVKM. Germline trimming cut 6 bases from V and 4 bases from J; bases unmatched to any gene: 10. The CDR3 nucleotides read TGTGCCAGCAGGACAACCGGGACAGGCCCCACCGGGGAGCTGTTTTTT. Protein product: CASRTTGTGPTGELFF.

This clone was counted a single time. The V and J genes are TRBV7-9 and TRBJ1-5; no clear D gene. The germline V gene encodes CDR1 SEHNR and CDR2 FQNEAQ (reference sequence). This CDR3 has 13 residues. V was cut by 1 base and J by 5 bases, with 6 bases left in between. CDR3 coding DNA: TGTGCCAGCAGCTTAGGGGTAGATCAGCCCCAGCATTTT. Protein sequence: CASSLGVDQPQHF. Using reference TRBV7-9 and TRBJ1-5 for the parts outside the CDR3, the full variable domain is DTGVSQNPRHKITKRGQNVTFRCDPISEHNRLYWYRQTLGQGPEFLTYFQNEAQLEKSRLLSDRFSAERPKGSFSTLEIQRTEQGDSAMYLCASSLGVDQPQHFGDGTRLSIL.

J is TRBJ2-3 and V is TRBV7-2, with 7 bases lining up with TRBD2. Germline V gives CDR1 SGHTA, CDR2 FQGNSA. The CDR3 is made up of 15 amino acids. Losses at the gene ends were 0 bases for V and 5 bases for J; bases not matched to a gene: 5. This CDR3 is CASSLAGGMQDTQYF. The CDR3 DNA reads as TGTGCCAGCAGCTTAGCCGGGGGGATGCAAGATACGCAGTATTTT.

This rearrangement joins TRBV29-1 to TRBJ2-1; TRBD2 aligns across 10 bases. The CDR3 is 14 amino acids. Germline CDR1 is SQVTM and CDR2 is ANQGSEA. V gave up 0 bases and J gave up 9 bases; unmatched junction bases: 5. As DNA, the CDR3 is TGCAGCGTTGAAGAAGCGGGGGGGCGGGTTGAGCAGTTCTTC. Protein: CSVEEAGGRVEQFF.

V gene TRBV6-1 combines with J gene TRBJ1-1, with 7 bases identical to TRBD1. CDR3 length: 14 residues. Germline assignment: CDR1 MNHNS and CDR2 SASEGT. The V segment lost 11 bases and the J segment 5 bases; nucleotides outside the gene matches: 14. The DNA for the CDR3 is TGTGCCGCGAACCAGGGGGGGGCTCTGACTGAAGCTTTCTTT. This sequence encodes CAANQGGALTEAFF.

This chain connects TRBV7-8 to TRBJ2-5, with D uncertain. Trimming left V 1 base short and J 6 bases short, with 0 bases between. Germline CDR1 and CDR2: SGHVS and FQNEAQ. The CDR3 has 10 amino acids. CDR3 coding DNA: TGTGCCAGCAGCTTAGAGACCCAGTACTTC. It is translated as CASSLETQYF.

The J gene is TRBJ1-2, the V gene TRBV7-6, with 8 bases identical to TRBD1. CDR3 length: 14 amino acids. The V segment lost 10 bases and the J segment 8 bases; nucleotides outside the gene matches: 15. Germline V gene sequence: CDR1 SGHVS, CDR2 FNYEAQ. CDR3 nucleotide sequence: TGTGCCATCGCCGAAAGGACAGGGTCGAAAGGCTACACCTTC. It encodes CAIAERTGSKGYTF.

This chain uses TRBV4-3 with TRBJ2-2, with 8 bases identical to TRBD1. The CDR3 extends over 17 amino acids. Germline values: CDR1 LGHNA, CDR2 YSLEER. Losses at the gene ends were 0 bases for V and 4 bases for J; bases not matched to a gene: 7. CDR3: CASSQESAGGSTGELFF. The CDR3 coding sequence is TGCGCCAGCAGCCAAGAATCGGCAGGGGGCAGCACCGGGGAGCTGTTTTTT.